The sequence of this T cell receptor beta chain was determined in a study of cytomegalovirus exposure and HLA in healthy donors. CDR1 is SGHRS, CDR2 YFSETQ, per germline. V was cut by 0 bases and J by 7 bases, with 13 bases left in between. This CDR3 contains 14 residues. The PCR made use of 60 Vbeta and 13 Jbeta primers. Generated by immunoSEQ multiplex PCR, the TCRdb table keeps only in-frame clones and is missing some. The sample consists of around 230,000 clones, 70% to 90% of them appearing once. This clone was detected once. Sequencing input: PBMCs. This sequence was found in a girl aged 2 to 9 in good health and CMV-seronegative. V is TRBV5-1 and J is TRBJ1-2; perhaps TRBD1 as D (6 bases). CDR3 sequence reads: CASSLDAGVGGYTF. CDR3 sequence (DNA): TGCGCCAGCAGCTTGGATGCAGGGGTGGGTGGCTACACCTTC.